Following are 11 T cell receptor beta chains from one sample sequenced in a study of blood T cells in healthy people across ages. PCR was performed a second time for roughly 6 to 12 cycles using a sample-barcoded 5' primer and a J-beta primer mix. TCRdb itself ran the 5' RACE reads through MiXCR, one entry per CDR3 protein. The sample has some 1,500,000 distinct CDR3 sequences; about 45% are singletons. The specimen sequenced was blood. All receptors derive from a woman aged 18-30 years in good health.

V is TRBV4-2 and J is TRBJ1-1; maybe TRBD1 (6 bases). Germline loops: CDR1 LGHNA, CDR2 YNFKEQ. The CDR3 is 12 amino acids. V lost 2 bases, J lost 11 bases, and 12 bases lay in between. For the CDR3, the DNA is TGTGCCAGCAGCCAATACAGGGAGGGCGCTTTCTTT. This sequence encodes CASSQYREGAFF.

The chain recombines TRBV4-2 with TRBJ2-1, with D possibly being TRBD2 (5 bases). Germline V CDR1 and CDR2: LGHNA, YNFKEQ. V was pared by 5 bases and J by 7 bases, with 15 bases between. There are 14 residues in the CDR3. CDR3 sequence: CASSGKPGINEQFF. The CDR3 DNA follows: TGTGCCAGCAGCGGCAAACCGGGAATTAATGAGCAGTTCTTC.

The rearrangement joins TRBV7-2 to TRBJ1-2; D call uncertain. V lost 7 bases and J lost 0, with 18 bases in between. This CDR3 spans 16 amino acids. Germline CDR1 and CDR2: SGHTA and FQGNSA. The CDR3 protein is CASNPRLLPANYGYTF. In DNA, the CDR3 is TGTGCCAGCAACCCCCGACTGCTACCTGCTAACTATGGCTACACCTTC.

J is TRBJ1-1 and V is TRBV7-9; D not resolved. V lost 7 bases and J 1 base, leaving 16 bases between the germline ends. The CDR3 loop spans 15 amino acids. Germline V gene sequence: CDR1 SEHNR, CDR2 FQNEAQ (reference sequence). The CDR3 spells CASTQSSKRNTEAFF. In DNA form, the CDR3 reads TGTGCCAGCACCCAGTCGTCGAAAAGGAACACTGAAGCTTTCTTT.

The rearrangement links TRBV11-2 to TRBJ2-2, with 11 positions matching TRBD2. Germline V gene data show CDR1 as SGHAT and CDR2 as FQNNGV. This CDR3 spans 20 amino acids. The trim removed 5 bases at V and 0 bases at J, leaving 14 bases unmatched. CDR3 bases: TGTGCCAGCAGCGACCGACTAGCGGGATATGATAGAACGAACACCGGGGAGCTGTTTTTT. Amino acid sequence: CASSDRLAGYDRTNTGELFF.

The V gene is TRBV9, the J gene TRBJ2-1; D unresolved. Trimming pared 4 bases from V and 7 bases from J, leaving 12 bases between. The CDR3 is 13 residues long. Germline V gene lookup returns CDR1 SGDLS and CDR2 YYNGEE. The CDR3 DNA reads as TGTGCCAGCAGCACCGATGGAGAGAATGAGCAGTTCTTC. Translating gives CASSTDGENEQFF.

The V gene is TRBV6-1, the J gene TRBJ2-5; a weak D match, TRBD1 (6 bases). V lost 6 bases and J lost 3, with 11 bases in between. CDR1 is MNHNS, CDR2 SASEGT, per germline. The CDR3 contains 13 residues. The CDR3 bases are TGTGCCAGCAGAACTACAGGGAAAGAGACCCAGTACTTC. It is translated as CASRTTGKETQYF.

The rearrangement joins TRBV20-1 to TRBJ2-3; 12 bases are shared with TRBD2. V was clipped by 0 bases and J by 1 base; unmatched bases: 14. The CDR3 length is 20 residues. Germline-derived CDR1 and CDR2 are DFQATT and SNEGSKA (reference sequence). CDR3 in DNA: TGCAGTGCTAGAGATCTCGACAGTACTAGCGGGAGGATTGGCACAGATACGCAGTATTTT. Its translation is CSARDLDSTSGRIGTDTQYF.

This clonotype was picked up a small number of times. V gene TRBV4-2 combines with J gene TRBJ1-1; D is uncertain. Trimming shortened V by 1 base and J by 1 base, and 7 bases separated the two germline ends. Germline V gives CDR1 LGHNA, CDR2 YNFKEQ. The CDR3 runs to 14 residues. The CDR3 region is CASSQVNQNTEAFF. Written as DNA, the CDR3 is TGTGCCAGCAGCCAAGTGAATCAGAACACTGAAGCTTTCTTT.

This clonotype was observed at least ten times. The chain carries TRBV4-1 and TRBJ1-1; TRBD1 might be the D (5 bases). V shed 0 bases and J shed 2 bases, with 22 bases lying between them. CDR1 MGHRA and CDR2 YSYEKL come from the germline V gene. CDR3 size: 19 residues. This chain's CDR3 is CASSQDKGSFGGINTEAFF. The CDR3 nucleotides are TGCGCCAGCAGCCAAGATAAAGGGTCGTTTGGGGGTATCAACACTGAAGCTTTCTTT.

This rearrangement joins TRBV7-2 to TRBJ2-7; D not certain. Trimming took 0 bases from V and 4 from J, leaving 7 bases between them. Germline V gives CDR1 SGHTA, CDR2 FQGNSA. This CDR3 is 13 amino acids long. The CDR3 nucleotides read TGTGCCAGCAGCTTAGCGTTTGGATACGAGCAGTACTTC. Amino acids: CASSLAFGYEQYF.